This entry features one TCR beta chain sequence. Sequenced by immunoSEQ multiplex PCR; TCRdb stores in-frame clones only, minus some. The data hold about 120,000 clones, with 82% observed a single time. The ends lost 4 bases at V and 10 bases at J; junction bases unmatched: 9. The CDR3 consists of 13 residues. CDR1 is SGHRS and CDR2 is YFSETQ in the germline V gene. The entry originates in a study of blood T cell repertoires in COVID-19. Study overall: Sources were T cells, B-cell-depleted T cells, or PBMCs; the material itself was cDNA or gDNA.

This sequence joins TRBV5-1 and TRBJ2-7, with TRBD1 matching 9 bases. The clonotype comes from a woman in her 70s with acute or convalescent COVID-19. Sequenced: peripheral blood. CDR3 coding DNA: TGCGCCAGCAGCCCCCGCCCGGACAGGGGACAGTACTTC. Its protein is CASSPRPDRGQYF.